This T cell receptor beta chain was documented in a study of cytomegalovirus exposure and HLA in healthy donors. Overall study results and limits: High sensitivity and specificity were reportedly achieved when the classifier diagnosed cytomegalovirus status. TCR beta sequences numbering about 17,000 were associated with HLA alleles at 0.05 false discovery rate in a later analysis.

A remark on this clone: Its antigen is still unknown.

Primers included in the PCR were 60 Vbeta and 13 Jbeta primers. Methods used by the authors: A later analysis counted 80 million or so unique TCR beta chains, about 10 million shared. TCRdb keeps only in-frame clones here, not all; method: immunoSEQ multiplex PCR. For V, J and clone size, that table is used; D and trimming come from the DNA. The sample consists of nearly 110,000 clones, 70% to 85% of them appearing once. Unmatched junction bases numbered 14, after V lost 4 bases and J lost 12 bases. The CDR3 has 16 amino acids. The germline V gene encodes CDR1 SGHVS and CDR2 FNYEAQ. The sequence was obtained from a man between 60 and 70 years old in good health and CMV-seronegative. The chain joins TRBV7-6 to TRBJ2-1; 11 nucleotides agree with TRBD1. Sequencing was carried out using PBMCs. CDR3 DNA: TGTGCCAGCAGCTCACAGGGGACAGGGGGTTCCCTTGGGCAGTTCTTC. Translated: CASSSQGTGGSLGQFF.